The rows below give T cell receptor beta chains drawn from one sample of a study of blood T cell repertoires in COVID-19. Measured with immunoSEQ multiplex PCR; TCRdb has only the in-frame clones, and not every one. The top ten clones hold about 3.8% of a sample with under 140,000 clones, less than 85% of them seen once. The sample was peripheral blood. The origin of the receptors is an elderly woman with acute or convalescent COVID-19. Both conserved end residues are part of each CDR3. A D gene is named only where the DNA matches it firmly. Clone size is stated in some rows and not others, as once, few, many or a class when expanded.

j_call | v_call | d_call | clone_size | cdr3_nt | cdr3_aa
TRBJ2-2 | TRBV18 | . | . | TGTGCCAGCTCACCACGCCAGGCCTACACCGGGGAGCTGTTTTTT | CASSPRQAYTGELFF
TRBJ2-3 | TRBV29-1 | . | . | TGCAGCGTTGGTCTCGGAGATACGCAGTATTTT | CSVGLGDTQYF
TRBJ1-1 | TRBV6-2/TRBV6-3 | TRBD1 | . | TGTGCCAGCAGTTACTCCGTCACAGGGGAGATGAACACTGAAGCTTTCTTT | CASSYSVTGEMNTEAFF
TRBJ1-5 | TRBV18 | . | . | TGTGCCAGCTTCAATATGGAGGGTGGAACCCAGCATTTT | CASFNMEGGTQHF
TRBJ2-1 | TRBV5-4 | TRBD2 | . | TGTGCCAGCAGCGCCGGGACTAGCTCATCCTACAATGAGCAGTTCTTC | CASSAGTSSSYNEQFF
TRBJ2-2 | TRBV24-1 | TRBD2 | . | TGTGCCACCAGTGACCCGCCGGGGGGAAAGCGGGCCACCGGGGAGCTGTTTTTT | CATSDPPGGKRATGELFF
TRBJ1-5 | TRBV25-1 | . | . | TGTGCCAGCACTCCCCTGGAGGGGTATAGCAATCAGCCCCAGCATTTT | CASTPLEGYSNQPQHF
TRBJ2-2 | TRBV5-1 | . | . | TGCGCCAGCAGCTTGGGGGCGGGATCGAACACCGGGGAGCTGTTTTTT | CASSLGAGSNTGELFF
TRBJ1-1 | TRBV7-9 | TRBD1 | . | TGTGCCAGCAGTTCACAGGGGGCTGGGACTGAAGCTTTCTTT | CASSSQGAGTEAFF
TRBJ1-2 | TRBV5-1 | . | . | TGCGCCAGCAGCCCCGGCGGCCAGGGCGGCTATGGCTACACCTTC | CASSPGGQGGYGYTF
TRBJ2-7 | TRBV5-4 | . | . | TGTGCCAGCAGCTTGGGACAGGAGATCCACGAGCAGTACTTC | CASSLGQEIHEQYF
TRBJ1-1 | TRBV6-5 | . | . | TGTGCCATCCGGGGATCTAACACTGAAGCTTTCTTT | CAIRGSNTEAFF
TRBJ2-1 | TRBV28 | . | few | TGTGCCAGCGTACCGGGACATAAATACAATGAGCAGTTCTTC | CASVPGHKYNEQFF
TRBJ2-2 | TRBV5-6 | . | . | TGTGCCAGCAGCTTGCGCTACAGAGTCACCGGGGAGCTGTTTTTT | CASSLRYRVTGELFF
TRBJ2-7 | TRBV25-1 | TRBD2 | . | TGTGCCAGCAGTCCCCGGACTAGCACCCTGGGGGAGCAGTACTTC | CASSPRTSTLGEQYF
TRBJ1-5 | TRBV27 | . | few | TGTGCCAGCAGTATAGGACACCCAAATAGCAATCAGCCCCAGCATTTT | CASSIGHPNSNQPQHF
TRBJ2-7 | TRBV10-2 | . | . | TGCGCCAGCAGTGTAAATAGCTACGAGCAGTACTTC | CASSVNSYEQYF
TRBJ2-2 | TRBV2 | TRBD2 | . | TGTGCCAGCCGGGGTGGGGCTAGCGGGAGTGTAGTGGGCACCGGGGAGCTGTTTTTT | CASRGGASGSVVGTGELFF
TRBJ2-7 | TRBV19 | TRBD1 | . | TGTGCCAGTAGTATAGGAGGGACAGGGACCTACGAGCAGTACTTC | CASSIGGTGTYEQYF
TRBJ2-7 | TRBV4-3 | TRBD1 | . | TGCGCCAGCAGCCAGGCAGGGGGCGGGAACGAGCAGTACTTC | CASSQAGGGNEQYF
TRBJ2-3 | TRBV20-1 | TRBD2 | . | TGCAGTGCTAGTATTAGCGGGGGGAGCACAGATACGCAGTATTTT | CSASISGGSTDTQYF
TRBJ2-3 | TRBV5-1 | TRBD2 | . | TGCGCCAGCAGCCAAAGCGGGGGCGGAGCAGATACGCAGTATTTT | CASSQSGGGADTQYF
TRBJ2-5 | TRBV5-4 | TRBD1 | . | TGTGCCAGCAGAAGGACAGGGGAAGAGACCCAGTACTTC | CASRRTGEETQYF
TRBJ1-5 | TRBV2 | . | . | TGTGCCAGCACGTTAGACAGGAATCGCAATCAGCCCCAGCATTTT | CASTLDRNRNQPQHF
TRBJ2-7 | TRBV5-6 | . | . | TGTGCCAGCAGCTTGACCGTCAGGGTAGGGTACGAGCAGTACTTC | CASSLTVRVGYEQYF
TRBJ1-5 | TRBV6-2/TRBV6-3 | TRBD1 | . | TGTGCCAGCAGTCGAGGGGGCTATAGCAATCAGCCCCAGCATTTT | CASSRGGYSNQPQHF
TRBJ2-4 | TRBV7-2 | TRBD2 | few | TGTGCCAGCAGCCTATCTGGGACTAGCGGGAGGGGCGGCATTCAGTACTTC | CASSLSGTSGRGGIQYF
TRBJ1-2 | TRBV28 | TRBD1 | . | TGTGCCACCTTCCGGACCGGACAGGGGGGGGGCTACACCTTC | CATFRTGQGGGYTF
TRBJ1-2 | TRBV12-3/TRBV12-4 | TRBD1 | . | TGTGCCAGCAGTCTTACGACAGGGGGCGGCTACACCTTC | CASSLTTGGGYTF
TRBJ2-7 | TRBV4-2 | . | . | TGTGCCAGCAGCCAAGAGGTTGGCGGCTCCTACGAGCAGTACTTC | CASSQEVGGSYEQYF
TRBJ2-1 | TRBV18 | . | . | TGTGCCAGCTCACCTGTCCGCCTAAGCTCCTACAATGAGCAGTTCTTC | CASSPVRLSSYNEQFF
TRBJ2-3 | TRBV6-5 | TRBD1 | . | TGTGCCAGCAGTTACTCCGGGACAGGGAATTCAGATACGCAGTATTTT | CASSYSGTGNSDTQYF
TRBJ1-4 | TRBV3-1/TRBV3-2 | . | . | TGTGCCAGCAGCCGCGGGGTGGGTGAAAAACTGTTTTTT | CASSRGVGEKLFF
TRBJ2-5 | TRBV5-6 | TRBD1 | . | TGTGCCAGCAGCAGGGACATCAGGGGGGAGACCCAGTACTTC | CASSRDIRGETQYF
TRBJ1-1 | TRBV2 | . | . | TGTGCCAGCAAAGGGGACACTGAAGCTTTCTTT | CASKGDTEAFF
TRBJ1-2 | TRBV7-2 | . | . | TGTGCCAGCAGCCCCGACGGAGACTATGGCTACACCTTC | CASSPDGDYGYTF
TRBJ2-1 | TRBV19 | TRBD2 | few | TGTGCCAGTAGCCACTTATTAGCGGGGGGCTACAATGAGCAGTTCTTC | CASSHLLAGGYNEQFF
TRBJ2-5 | TRBV28 | . | . | TGTGCCAGCAGTTCAGGGGGGCCCGGCCAAGAGACCCAGTACTTC | CASSSGGPGQETQYF
TRBJ2-2 | TRBV19 | TRBD1 | . | TGTGCCAGTATCAAAAACACTGGACAGGGTGCAACCGGGGAGCTGTTTTTT | CASIKNTGQGATGELFF
TRBJ1-5 | TRBV18 | TRBD1 | . | TGTGCCAGCTCACCACAAGGACAGGGAGCTCAGCCCCAGCATTTT | CASSPQGQGAQPQHF
TRBJ2-1 | TRBV19 | TRBD2 | . | TGTGCCAGTAGTACACTCGGGGGACTACGAAACAATGAGCAGTTCTTC | CASSTLGGLRNNEQFF
TRBJ2-3 | TRBV7-2 | TRBD2 | . | TGTGCCAGCAGCTTAGCGGGCAAGCGGGACACAGATACGCAGTATTTT | CASSLAGKRDTDTQYF
TRBJ2-5 | TRBV18 | . | . | TGTGCCAGCTCACCCCCAACTCGGGAGACCCAGTACTTC | CASSPPTRETQYF
TRBJ1-4 | TRBV6-5 | . | . | TGTGCCAGCAGTATACACGTGGATGAAAAACTGTTTTTT | CASSIHVDEKLFF
TRBJ2-7 | TRBV5-1 | . | . | TGCGCCAGCAGCTTGGGGGGTTACAGGGACCTACGCGAGCAGTACTTC | CASSLGGYRDLREQYF
TRBJ2-3 | TRBV7-2 | TRBD2 | once | TGTGCCAGCAGCTTAGCCGTGACTAGCGGGAGATCCCTTCGTACGCAGTATTTT | CASSLAVTSGRSLRTQYF
TRBJ1-5 | TRBV4-1 | . | . | TGCGCCAGCAGCCAAGATCGACAGAATAGCAATCAGCCCCAGCATTTT | CASSQDRQNSNQPQHF
TRBJ1-2 | TRBV18 | TRBD1 | . | TGTGCCAGCTCACCCGGACAGGATTTCTATGGCTACACCTTC | CASSPGQDFYGYTF
TRBJ1-4 | TRBV30 | . | few | TGTGCCTGGAGGGATCCCTGGGGGAGGTCTAATGAAAAACTGTTTTTT | CAWRDPWGRSNEKLFF
TRBJ1-1 | TRBV3-1/TRBV3-2 | . | . | TGTGCCAGCAGCCAAGTCAGGGCCGCTGAAGCTTTCTTT | CASSQVRAAEAFF
TRBJ1-1 | TRBV29-1 | . | . | TGCAGCGTTCAGGGCAGGGCGAACACTGAAGCTTTCTTT | CSVQGRANTEAFF
TRBJ1-1 | TRBV19 | . | . | TGTGCCAGTAGTATGACAAGGTACACTGAAGCTTTCTTT | CASSMTRYTEAFF
TRBJ2-2 | TRBV14 | . | . | TGTGCCAGCAGCCGTTCGCGGCAAACCGGGGAGCTGTTTTTT | CASSRSRQTGELFF